This TCR beta chain was sequenced during a study of PD-1 blockade in mismatch repair-deficient tumors. In the study overall: Patients had about a dozen mismatch repair-deficient cancer types and were previously treated and progressing.

Every patient had mismatch repair deficiency by PCR or immunohistochemistry. TCRs were sequenced from three patients responding to pembrolizumab. Findings of the study overall: Tumor-resident clones, often absent from pretreatment blood, expanded after pembrolizumab and then contracted.

The CDR3 is made up of 15 amino acids. Germline CDR1 and CDR2: SEHNR and FQNEAQ (reference sequence). V lost 5 bases, J lost 8 bases, and 12 bases stayed unmatched. Details on this clone: The antigen remains undetermined.

Sequencing was performed with immunoSEQ multiplex PCR; in TCRdb, only in-frame clones are kept and a portion is missing. The table includes tens of thousands of clones, over 70% detected once. This clonotype was obtained from an adult with mismatch repair-deficient cancer. This sequence joins TRBV7-9 and TRBJ2-1; TRBD2 agrees at 7 bases. Here the sequenced sample was peripheral blood, taken more than 19 weeks after starting pembrolizumab. CDR3 amino acids: CASSQASGQADEQFF. CDR3 in DNA: TGTGCCAGCAGCCAGGCTAGCGGCCAGGCCGATGAGCAGTTCTTC.